The rows below give T cell receptor beta chains drawn from one sample of a study of read filtering for tumor transcriptome and immune sequencing. One entry per CDR3 protein results from TCRdb running MiXCR on the reads. The repertoire holds around 38,000 distinct CDR3 sequences, with roughly an eighth as singletons. Input material: a population of CD138-negative cells sorted from bone marrow. These receptors originate from a donor aged 40 or over with multiple myeloma. Both conserved end residues are part of each CDR3. The D gene is left open where the match is weak. Clone sizes are given selectively: once, few, many, or a class where the clone is expanded.

J,D,V,size,length,DNA,CDR3
TRBJ2-5,NA,TRBV7-9,few,13,TGTGCCAGCAGCTTGGGAATGTCAGAGACCCAGTACTTC,CASSLGMSETQYF
TRBJ2-5,TRBD2,TRBV5-8,many,16,TGTGCCAGCAGCTTGTCATCGGCCCGGGGGGGGGAGACCCAGTACTTC,CASSLSSARGGETQYF
TRBJ2-3,TRBD2,TRBV20-1,many,14,TGCAGTGCTAGGACTAGCGATAGCACAGATACGCAGTATTTT,CSARTSDSTDTQYF
TRBJ1-3,TRBD1,TRBV3-1,few,20,TGTGCCAGCAGCCAACGTCCCGGGACAGGGGCTTTAGGCCCTGGAAACACCATATATTTT,CASSQRPGTGALGPGNTIYF
TRBJ2-7,TRBD1,TRBV14,many,16,TGTGCCAGCAGCCTTGATAGGGACAGGGCCTCCTACGAGCAGTACTTC,CASSLDRDRASYEQYF
TRBJ2-1,NA,TRBV24-1,many,17,TGTGCCACCAGTAGTGTAGGGGACTTGAACTCCTACAATGAGCAGTTCTTC,CATSSVGDLNSYNEQFF
TRBJ2-6,NA,TRBV5-1,many,19,TGCGCCAGCAGCTCGATCCCCCCGGGAACCACCTCCGGGGCCAACGTCCTGACTTTC,CASSSIPPGTTSGANVLTF
TRBJ1-5,NA,TRBV7-2,NA,14,TGTGCCAGCAGCTTAAGGGGCGGCAATCAGCCCCAGCATTTT,CASSLRGGNQPQHF
TRBJ2-1,NA,TRBV7-2,NA,15,TGTGCCAGCAGCCATAACTTAGCCCTCACCAATGAGCAGTTCTTC,CASSHNLALTNEQFF
TRBJ2-7,NA,TRBV27,many,14,TGTGCCAGCAGTTTAGCAGGGCCGGGTGGAGAGCAGTACTTC,CASSLAGPGGEQYF
TRBJ2-3,TRBD1,TRBV7-9,NA,15,TGTGCCAGCAGCTTAGTACAGGGGGCCCCAGATACGCAGTATTTT,CASSLVQGAPDTQYF
TRBJ2-1,NA,TRBV13,once,15,TGTGCCAGCAGCTTAGGGTGGGGCAACTACAATGAGCAGTTCTTC,CASSLGWGNYNEQFF
TRBJ2-1,TRBD2,TRBV4-3,many,16,TGCGCCAGCGGCCATATAGGGCTAGCGGGGGAAAATGAGCAGTTCTTC,CASGHIGLAGENEQFF
TRBJ2-1,TRBD1,TRBV12-3/TRBV12-4,NA,12,TGTGCCACCAGTGTCCGGGACAGTGAGCAGTTCTTC,CATSVRDSEQFF
TRBJ1-2,TRBD1,TRBV7-2,NA,18,TGTGCCAGCAGCCCGCAGCACAGGGGAAGTGTTCTCAACTATGGCTACACCTTC,CASSPQHRGSVLNYGYTF
TRBJ2-2,TRBD2,TRBV28,many,17,TGTGCCAGCAGTAAAGGAGGAGCGGGAAGCGACGCCGGGGAGCTGTTTTTT,CASSKGGAGSDAGELFF
TRBJ2-5,NA,TRBV6-2/TRBV6-3,NA,13,TGTGCCAGCAGGCCCAGCAGCTCAGAGACCCAGTACTTC,CASRPSSSETQYF
TRBJ1-2,NA,TRBV7-9,NA,12,TGTGCCAGCAGCTTGTCAGGAGATGGCTACACCTTC,CASSLSGDGYTF
TRBJ1-3,TRBD1,TRBV28,many,15,TGTGCCAGCAGTTCTATCGACAGGGATGGAAACACCATATATTTT,CASSSIDRDGNTIYF
TRBJ2-1,NA,TRBV29-1,many,14,TGCAGCGTTGTCCCAGGGACGAGCTACAATGAGCAGTTCTTC,CSVVPGTSYNEQFF
TRBJ2-3,NA,TRBV30,many,16,TGTGCCTGGAGTGTAATGGGCAGGATCTACGCAGATACGCAGTATTTT,CAWSVMGRIYADTQYF
TRBJ2-1,NA,TRBV29-1,many,12,TGCAGCGTCGGCACCGGGATAAATGAGCAGTTCTTC,CSVGTGINEQFF
TRBJ2-1,NA,TRBV6-1,few,20,TGTGCCAGCAGTGACCGTACAGGGTCGGCGGGACGATCCTCCTACAATGAGCAGTTCTTC,CASSDRTGSAGRSSYNEQFF
TRBJ2-3,NA,TRBV19,many,16,TGTGCCAGTAGGACCACGCTCAGGGGTCATGCAGATACGCAGTATTTT,CASRTTLRGHADTQYF
TRBJ2-5,NA,TRBV5-1,many,13,TGCGCCAGCAGCTCGGGCTACCAAGAGACCCAGTACTTC,CASSSGYQETQYF
TRBJ2-7,TRBD2,TRBV27,many,15,TGTGCCAGCAGTTTCCAGCGGGAGGGCCCCTACGAGCAGTACTTC,CASSFQREGPYEQYF
TRBJ2-1,TRBD2,TRBV5-5,medium-sized,18,TGTGCCAGCAGCTCGACTAGCGGGAGAGGCGGATCCTACAATGAGCAGTTCTTC,CASSSTSGRGGSYNEQFF
TRBJ2-1,TRBD2,TRBV24-1,many,16,TGTGCCACCAGTGACCCTTCTAGCGGGACGTACAATGAGCAGTTCTTC,CATSDPSSGTYNEQFF
TRBJ2-1,NA,TRBV28,NA,14,TGTGCCAGCAACTCCCCGGGATCCTACAATGAGCAGTTCTTC,CASNSPGSYNEQFF
TRBJ2-2,TRBD2,TRBV6-2/TRBV6-3,many,13,TGTGCCAGCCGAGGACTAGCGGGAGAGAAGCTGTTTTTT,CASRGLAGEKLFF
TRBJ2-7,NA,TRBV12-3/TRBV12-4,many,14,TGTGCCAGCAGTTCTCGACAGAGATCCTACGAGCAGTACTTC,CASSSRQRSYEQYF
TRBJ2-1,TRBD2,TRBV7-9,medium-sized,18,TGTGCCAGCAGTCCTCCAAGCGGGAGGGCCTCCTCCCGCAATGAGCAGTTCTTC,CASSPPSGRASSRNEQFF